These 6 T cell receptor beta chains were sequenced from one sample in a study of T cells in Graves' hyperthyroidism and ophthalmopathy. RNA transcripts were the template for amplifying TCR beta CDR3 regions. The TCR CDR3 first-round RT-PCR relied on the HTBI primer set. TCRdb re-called the multiplex PCR reads with MiXCR, one entry per CDR3 protein. The table includes about 600,000 distinct CDR3 sequences, about a sixth detected once. Sequencing was performed on blood. The origin of the receptors is a woman in her thirties or forties with Graves' ophthalmopathy.

There are many counts of this clonotype. The CDR3 region has the DNA TGTGCCAGCAGCTTAGCCCCAGATAGCAATCAGCCCCAGCATTTT. Protein product: CASSLAPDSNQPQHF. The chain combines TRBV11-2 with TRBJ1-5; D is undetermined. V lost 1 base and J 0 bases, leaving 7 bases between the germline ends. The CDR3 has 15 amino acids. Germline V gives CDR1 SGHAT, CDR2 FQNNGV.

Points on this clonotype: This clone may be a read error of a much larger clone one base away. The CDR3 does not end in the conserved phenylalanine or tryptophan, so this is likely a read error. The chain uses TRBV30 and TRBJ1-5; D gene uncertain. Germline V gene lookup returns CDR1 GTSNPN and CDR2 SVGIG (reference sequence). The CDR3 sequence is 13 residues long. V was pared by 3 bases and J by 4 bases, with 10 bases between. CDR3 DNA: TGTGCCTGGAGCTCATCAGGAAATCAGCCCCAGCATTAT. Translating it yields CAWSSSGNQPQHY.

The rearrangement links TRBV28 to TRBJ2-3; a weak D match, TRBD2 (5 bases). The CDR3 has 14 amino acids. Germline loops: CDR1 MDHEN, CDR2 SYDVKM. Trimming left V 7 bases short and J 0 bases short, with 11 bases between. CDR3 region: CASTAGPSTDTQYF. The CDR3 DNA is TGTGCCAGCACCGCGGGTCCTAGCACAGATACGCAGTATTTT.

This clonotype was observed a few times. The chain couples TRBV13 to TRBJ1-1; D unresolved. With 1 base removed from V and 4 bases from J, the gap between germline ends came to 10 bases. The V gene's germline CDR1 is PRHDT and CDR2 FYEKMQ (reference sequence). This CDR3 spans 14 amino acids. The CDR3 here is CASSLEGGITEAFF. CDR3 nucleotide sequence: TGTGCCAGCAGCTTAGAGGGTGGTATCACTGAAGCTTTCTTT.

This clonotype was found once. The chain combines TRBV13 with TRBJ2-7, with a possible D match to TRBD2 (6 bases). The CDR3 loop spans 14 amino acids. Per the germline V gene, CDR1 is PRHDT and CDR2 is FYEKMQ (reference sequence). The V and J ends lost 7 bases and 3 bases respectively, with 16 bases between them. CDR3 region: CASTESNSGYEQYF. The DNA for the CDR3 is TGTGCCAGCACGGAATCCAATAGCGGCTACGAGCAGTACTTC.

This chain uses TRBV20-1 with TRBJ1-5, with 8 bases aligning to TRBD1. J lost 5 bases, V lost 3 bases, and 3 bases had no gene match. The germline CDR1 and CDR2 sequences are DFQATT and SNEGSKA (reference sequence). This CDR3 is built from 13 residues. CDR3 in DNA: TGCAGTGCTAGGAAACAGGGGGATCAGCCCCAGCATTTT. It codes for CSARKQGDQPQHF.